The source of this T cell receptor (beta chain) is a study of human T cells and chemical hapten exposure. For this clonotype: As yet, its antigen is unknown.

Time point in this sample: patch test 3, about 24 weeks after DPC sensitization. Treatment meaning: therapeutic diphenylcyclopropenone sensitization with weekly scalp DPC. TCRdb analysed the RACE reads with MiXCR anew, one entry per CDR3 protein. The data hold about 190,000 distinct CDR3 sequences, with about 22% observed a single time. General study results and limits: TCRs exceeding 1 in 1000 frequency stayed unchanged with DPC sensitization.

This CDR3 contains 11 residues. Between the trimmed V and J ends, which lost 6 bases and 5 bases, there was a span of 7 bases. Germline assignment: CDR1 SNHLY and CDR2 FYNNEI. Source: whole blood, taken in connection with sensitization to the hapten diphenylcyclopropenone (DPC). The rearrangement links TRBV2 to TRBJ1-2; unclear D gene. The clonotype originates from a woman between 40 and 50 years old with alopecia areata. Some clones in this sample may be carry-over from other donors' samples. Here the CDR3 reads CASSGGYGYTF. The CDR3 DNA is TGTGCCAGCAGCGGCGGATATGGCTACACCTTC.